This TCR beta chain was profiled in a study of beta chain features in type 1 diabetes (dated 2018 in TCRdb). Background on the whole study: No differences in mean age, gender distribution, total cell number or subset yield were found between patients and healthy donors. Across all samples, around 100 million sorted cells were examined, and cell number per subset correlated strongly with RNA yield. Naive and central memory subsets were obtained from all 30 or so donors, but regulatory and stem cell-like memory subsets were isolated from only 8 patients and roughly 8 healthy donors. In the study, TCRB repertoires of sorted circulating CD4+ T cell subsets from recently diagnosed type 1 diabetes patients were compared with those of matched healthy donors. Broader findings and caveats from the paper: PCR may preferentially amplify shorter templates, but because patient and control samples were amplified and corrected together, any resulting skew would affect both groups equally. In all four CD4+ subsets, TCRB CDR3 length was moderately but significantly shorter in type 1 diabetes patients. Patients with type 1 diabetes made fewer insertions and deleted more nucleotides at VDJ recombination sites, implying thymic rearrangement abnormalities. Naive, central memory and regulatory TCRB repertoires appeared to be more similar among patients than among healthy donors. Only small numbers of individuals were included in the HLA sub-analyses, which left unresolved whether HLA type had any influence on TCRB rearrangement. Because cDNA rather than genomic DNA was sequenced, highly expressing activated cells could have been over-represented, although no difference in activation and CD3 levels was found between groups.

CDR1 and CDR2 are drawn from the germline V gene (reference sequence): MNHEY, SMNVEV. The V and J ends are trimmed by 5 bases and 7 bases, leaving 15 bases between them. The CDR3 contains 14 residues, cysteine and phenylalanine counted. Of the read, only the CDR3 DNA is kept; its 42 bases are in frame from base 1. From each donor, a single peripheral blood sample of about 116 mL on average was drawn into heparinised tubes. A BD FACSAria II was used to sort naive, central memory, regulatory and stem cell-like memory CD4+ T cells with a panel that included CD45RO, CCR7, CD25, CD127, CD95 and CD27. Purity was above 98% for every sorted population. PBMCs were separated immediately by Lymphoprep density gradient centrifugation and were stained directly, without being cultured. So that batch effects would be minimized, each experiment stained and sorted samples in pairs, pairing one healthy donor with one patient.

The High Capacity cDNA Reverse Transcription Kit was used to reverse transcribe all of the isolated RNA, meaning that expressed TCRB transcripts were what got sequenced. Deep immunoSEQ sequencing was performed on naive, central memory and regulatory T cell samples, with an average of roughly 3.3 million total reads per sample. Sorted cells were lysed in RLT buffer and RNA was extracted with DNase-treated RNeasy Micro or Mini kits, depending on cell number. Each cell subset was processed separately to prevent cross-contamination, with patient and healthy donor samples processed together. TCRB sequences were amplified from cDNA with the immunoSEQ multiplex PCR, producing 87-bp fragments spanning the CDR3 region. Sequencing of the amplicons was performed on the Illumina HiSeq platform. Per the source publication's procedure: PCR bias was computationally corrected using synthetic template baselines, reads within Hamming distance 2 were collapsed, and singletons that could not be merged were discarded. By aligning reads against IMGT, V, D and J genes, CDR3 length, and insertions or deletions at six rearrangement sites were assigned. Within each subset, clonotype counts were normalized to sorted cell number, after which true diversity and Gini coefficients were computed with the tcR R package. The overlap coefficient, calculated on TCRB nucleotide sequences, was used to measure repertoire sharing. Imported from immuneACCESS, the table was reduced by TCRdb to in-frame sequences with V and J called. These copies leave out some clones; in studies compared against another copy, an unresolved V gene accounts for under half, and the cause of the remainder is not known. That table gives V, J and clone size, and the DNA gave D and trimming. Recorded for this sample are some 150,000 clones; 9% to 9.5% of them occurred a single time. 0.68% of the sample comes from the top ten.

This clone was counted many times. Its antigen target is currently unknown. Per-nucleotide qualities are absent, and no much larger clonotype sits a single base away. The V gene is TRBV27 and the J gene is TRBJ1-5; perhaps TRBD1 is the D gene, with 6 bases matching. Source material: central memory CD4+ T cells from blood. The source is a man between 18 and 35 years old in good health. The sequenced DNA is TGTGCCAGCAGTCCGTGGGGGCAGGGGCAGCCCCAGCATTTT. Its amino acids are CASSPWGQGQPQHF.